Given below is one T cell receptor (beta chain) in context. Its recognized antigen is unknown. The sample holds no much larger clone one base away, and base qualities are not on file. The CDR3, cysteine through phenylalanine, is 14 amino acids long. Of the read, only the CDR3 DNA is kept; its 42 bases are in frame from base 1. The germline ends are 15 bases apart after V is trimmed by 5 bases and J by 7 bases. Looking up the germline V gene (reference sequence) yields CDR1 LNHNV and CDR2 YYDKDF. This sample is part of a study of OX40 agonist ivuxolimab in advanced cancers. Some background on the complete study: Ivuxolimab, which targeted the costimulatory receptor OX40 (CD134), was an agonistic, fully human IgG2 monoclonal antibody. Intravenous ivuxolimab was administered to patients every 2 weeks at six dose levels: 0.01, 0.1, 0.3, 1.5, 3 and 10 mg/kg. Among the roughly 50 dose-escalation patients, around 19 had hepatocellular carcinoma, 15 or so melanoma, 9 renal cell carcinoma and 9 head and neck cancer. In the dose-escalation cohort, roughly 80% of patients were male, and the mean age was around 60 years, with a range of about 23 to 90. Prior anti-PD-1, anti-PD-L1 or anti-CTLA-4 therapy was permitted, and approximately 40% of dose-escalation patients had received checkpoint inhibitors. Three dose-escalation patients achieved partial responses, one with hepatocellular carcinoma and two with cutaneous melanoma. Peripheral TCRbeta sequencing aimed to test whether ivuxolimab altered TCR sequence diversity and caused clonal T-cell expansion. The paper covers the monotherapy dose-escalation part of the phase I ivuxolimab trial, which included N of about 50 patients.

Patients with a history of autoimmune disease or receiving systemic immunosuppression were excluded from the trial. Peripheral blood for TCR sequencing was collected from all dose cohorts at baseline, on cycle 4 day 1, and on cycle 7 day 1. Samples came from an open-label, multicenter, first-in-human phase I dose-escalation trial of ivuxolimab. Adults with locally advanced or metastatic melanoma, renal cell carcinoma, hepatocellular carcinoma or head and neck squamous cell carcinoma were enrolled in the trial. Before TCR sequencing, CD4+ and CD8+ T cells were separately sorted from peripheral blood. Genomic DNA was isolated from the sorted cells so that the TCRbeta CDR3 region could be sequenced. The immunoSEQ Assay was used for sequencing of TCRbeta CDR3 regions. In its TCRdb copy, this immuneACCESS table keeps in-frame sequences only and misses some clones. Where compared with another copy, unresolved V genes explain less than half of these, and the others have no known cause. The sample data list about 58,000 clones, and 91% of these were observed just once. The ten largest account for 3% to 4% of the sample.

General conclusions and limits of the study: After ivuxolimab, expanded clones were on average more numerous among CD8+ T cells than among CD4+ T cells. Antigen specificity was not determined for the clonally expanded peripheral T cells. At doses of 0.1 to 3.0 mg/kg, clonal expansion of both CD4+ and CD8+ T cells in blood was seen between baseline and week 6. In the 0.1-3.0 mg/kg groups, partial responders had among the lowest normalized peripheral clonal expansion, particularly in CD8+ T cells. Low levels of normalized T-cell clonal expansion were also seen in some patients who did not respond.

The rearranged segments are TRBV15 and TRBJ2-4; perhaps TRBD1 is the D gene, with 6 bases matching. Sequenced material: CD4+ or CD8+ T cells sorted from blood, taken in a trial of the OX40 agonist ivuxolimab. The sequence came from an adult with an advanced solid tumor such as melanoma, head and neck, liver or kidney cancer. The CDR3 in this case is CATSGRTGYNIQYF. The bases are TGTGCCACCAGCGGCAGAACAGGGTACAACATTCAGTACTTC.